Detailed here is one T cell receptor (beta chain). Its antigen remains unknown. These data originate in a study of OX40 agonist ivuxolimab in advanced cancers. At the level of the study: The study enrolled dose-escalation patients with hepatocellular carcinoma, melanoma, renal cell or head and neck cancer. The study, taken as a whole, reports: Within 6 weeks, CD4+ and CD8+ blood T cells expanded clonally at 0.1 to 3.0 mg/kg.

The length of the CDR3 is 16 residues. Per germline, CDR1 MGHRA and CDR2 YSYEKL. V was clipped by 3 bases and J by 4 bases; unmatched bases: 11. Sequencing used immunoSEQ multiplex PCR; TCRdb keeps in-frame clones, though not all of them. The table includes just over 80,000 clones, around 87% detected once. The material was CD4+ or CD8+ T cells sorted from blood, obtained in a trial of the OX40 agonist ivuxolimab. The clonotype originates from an adult with an advanced solid tumor such as melanoma, head and neck, liver or kidney cancer. This chain links TRBV4-1 with TRBJ2-5; the match to TRBD1 covers 7 bases. This CDR3 reads CASSQRAGGWGETQYF. The CDR3 DNA follows: TGCGCCAGCAGCCAGCGGGCAGGGGGATGGGGAGAGACCCAGTACTTC.